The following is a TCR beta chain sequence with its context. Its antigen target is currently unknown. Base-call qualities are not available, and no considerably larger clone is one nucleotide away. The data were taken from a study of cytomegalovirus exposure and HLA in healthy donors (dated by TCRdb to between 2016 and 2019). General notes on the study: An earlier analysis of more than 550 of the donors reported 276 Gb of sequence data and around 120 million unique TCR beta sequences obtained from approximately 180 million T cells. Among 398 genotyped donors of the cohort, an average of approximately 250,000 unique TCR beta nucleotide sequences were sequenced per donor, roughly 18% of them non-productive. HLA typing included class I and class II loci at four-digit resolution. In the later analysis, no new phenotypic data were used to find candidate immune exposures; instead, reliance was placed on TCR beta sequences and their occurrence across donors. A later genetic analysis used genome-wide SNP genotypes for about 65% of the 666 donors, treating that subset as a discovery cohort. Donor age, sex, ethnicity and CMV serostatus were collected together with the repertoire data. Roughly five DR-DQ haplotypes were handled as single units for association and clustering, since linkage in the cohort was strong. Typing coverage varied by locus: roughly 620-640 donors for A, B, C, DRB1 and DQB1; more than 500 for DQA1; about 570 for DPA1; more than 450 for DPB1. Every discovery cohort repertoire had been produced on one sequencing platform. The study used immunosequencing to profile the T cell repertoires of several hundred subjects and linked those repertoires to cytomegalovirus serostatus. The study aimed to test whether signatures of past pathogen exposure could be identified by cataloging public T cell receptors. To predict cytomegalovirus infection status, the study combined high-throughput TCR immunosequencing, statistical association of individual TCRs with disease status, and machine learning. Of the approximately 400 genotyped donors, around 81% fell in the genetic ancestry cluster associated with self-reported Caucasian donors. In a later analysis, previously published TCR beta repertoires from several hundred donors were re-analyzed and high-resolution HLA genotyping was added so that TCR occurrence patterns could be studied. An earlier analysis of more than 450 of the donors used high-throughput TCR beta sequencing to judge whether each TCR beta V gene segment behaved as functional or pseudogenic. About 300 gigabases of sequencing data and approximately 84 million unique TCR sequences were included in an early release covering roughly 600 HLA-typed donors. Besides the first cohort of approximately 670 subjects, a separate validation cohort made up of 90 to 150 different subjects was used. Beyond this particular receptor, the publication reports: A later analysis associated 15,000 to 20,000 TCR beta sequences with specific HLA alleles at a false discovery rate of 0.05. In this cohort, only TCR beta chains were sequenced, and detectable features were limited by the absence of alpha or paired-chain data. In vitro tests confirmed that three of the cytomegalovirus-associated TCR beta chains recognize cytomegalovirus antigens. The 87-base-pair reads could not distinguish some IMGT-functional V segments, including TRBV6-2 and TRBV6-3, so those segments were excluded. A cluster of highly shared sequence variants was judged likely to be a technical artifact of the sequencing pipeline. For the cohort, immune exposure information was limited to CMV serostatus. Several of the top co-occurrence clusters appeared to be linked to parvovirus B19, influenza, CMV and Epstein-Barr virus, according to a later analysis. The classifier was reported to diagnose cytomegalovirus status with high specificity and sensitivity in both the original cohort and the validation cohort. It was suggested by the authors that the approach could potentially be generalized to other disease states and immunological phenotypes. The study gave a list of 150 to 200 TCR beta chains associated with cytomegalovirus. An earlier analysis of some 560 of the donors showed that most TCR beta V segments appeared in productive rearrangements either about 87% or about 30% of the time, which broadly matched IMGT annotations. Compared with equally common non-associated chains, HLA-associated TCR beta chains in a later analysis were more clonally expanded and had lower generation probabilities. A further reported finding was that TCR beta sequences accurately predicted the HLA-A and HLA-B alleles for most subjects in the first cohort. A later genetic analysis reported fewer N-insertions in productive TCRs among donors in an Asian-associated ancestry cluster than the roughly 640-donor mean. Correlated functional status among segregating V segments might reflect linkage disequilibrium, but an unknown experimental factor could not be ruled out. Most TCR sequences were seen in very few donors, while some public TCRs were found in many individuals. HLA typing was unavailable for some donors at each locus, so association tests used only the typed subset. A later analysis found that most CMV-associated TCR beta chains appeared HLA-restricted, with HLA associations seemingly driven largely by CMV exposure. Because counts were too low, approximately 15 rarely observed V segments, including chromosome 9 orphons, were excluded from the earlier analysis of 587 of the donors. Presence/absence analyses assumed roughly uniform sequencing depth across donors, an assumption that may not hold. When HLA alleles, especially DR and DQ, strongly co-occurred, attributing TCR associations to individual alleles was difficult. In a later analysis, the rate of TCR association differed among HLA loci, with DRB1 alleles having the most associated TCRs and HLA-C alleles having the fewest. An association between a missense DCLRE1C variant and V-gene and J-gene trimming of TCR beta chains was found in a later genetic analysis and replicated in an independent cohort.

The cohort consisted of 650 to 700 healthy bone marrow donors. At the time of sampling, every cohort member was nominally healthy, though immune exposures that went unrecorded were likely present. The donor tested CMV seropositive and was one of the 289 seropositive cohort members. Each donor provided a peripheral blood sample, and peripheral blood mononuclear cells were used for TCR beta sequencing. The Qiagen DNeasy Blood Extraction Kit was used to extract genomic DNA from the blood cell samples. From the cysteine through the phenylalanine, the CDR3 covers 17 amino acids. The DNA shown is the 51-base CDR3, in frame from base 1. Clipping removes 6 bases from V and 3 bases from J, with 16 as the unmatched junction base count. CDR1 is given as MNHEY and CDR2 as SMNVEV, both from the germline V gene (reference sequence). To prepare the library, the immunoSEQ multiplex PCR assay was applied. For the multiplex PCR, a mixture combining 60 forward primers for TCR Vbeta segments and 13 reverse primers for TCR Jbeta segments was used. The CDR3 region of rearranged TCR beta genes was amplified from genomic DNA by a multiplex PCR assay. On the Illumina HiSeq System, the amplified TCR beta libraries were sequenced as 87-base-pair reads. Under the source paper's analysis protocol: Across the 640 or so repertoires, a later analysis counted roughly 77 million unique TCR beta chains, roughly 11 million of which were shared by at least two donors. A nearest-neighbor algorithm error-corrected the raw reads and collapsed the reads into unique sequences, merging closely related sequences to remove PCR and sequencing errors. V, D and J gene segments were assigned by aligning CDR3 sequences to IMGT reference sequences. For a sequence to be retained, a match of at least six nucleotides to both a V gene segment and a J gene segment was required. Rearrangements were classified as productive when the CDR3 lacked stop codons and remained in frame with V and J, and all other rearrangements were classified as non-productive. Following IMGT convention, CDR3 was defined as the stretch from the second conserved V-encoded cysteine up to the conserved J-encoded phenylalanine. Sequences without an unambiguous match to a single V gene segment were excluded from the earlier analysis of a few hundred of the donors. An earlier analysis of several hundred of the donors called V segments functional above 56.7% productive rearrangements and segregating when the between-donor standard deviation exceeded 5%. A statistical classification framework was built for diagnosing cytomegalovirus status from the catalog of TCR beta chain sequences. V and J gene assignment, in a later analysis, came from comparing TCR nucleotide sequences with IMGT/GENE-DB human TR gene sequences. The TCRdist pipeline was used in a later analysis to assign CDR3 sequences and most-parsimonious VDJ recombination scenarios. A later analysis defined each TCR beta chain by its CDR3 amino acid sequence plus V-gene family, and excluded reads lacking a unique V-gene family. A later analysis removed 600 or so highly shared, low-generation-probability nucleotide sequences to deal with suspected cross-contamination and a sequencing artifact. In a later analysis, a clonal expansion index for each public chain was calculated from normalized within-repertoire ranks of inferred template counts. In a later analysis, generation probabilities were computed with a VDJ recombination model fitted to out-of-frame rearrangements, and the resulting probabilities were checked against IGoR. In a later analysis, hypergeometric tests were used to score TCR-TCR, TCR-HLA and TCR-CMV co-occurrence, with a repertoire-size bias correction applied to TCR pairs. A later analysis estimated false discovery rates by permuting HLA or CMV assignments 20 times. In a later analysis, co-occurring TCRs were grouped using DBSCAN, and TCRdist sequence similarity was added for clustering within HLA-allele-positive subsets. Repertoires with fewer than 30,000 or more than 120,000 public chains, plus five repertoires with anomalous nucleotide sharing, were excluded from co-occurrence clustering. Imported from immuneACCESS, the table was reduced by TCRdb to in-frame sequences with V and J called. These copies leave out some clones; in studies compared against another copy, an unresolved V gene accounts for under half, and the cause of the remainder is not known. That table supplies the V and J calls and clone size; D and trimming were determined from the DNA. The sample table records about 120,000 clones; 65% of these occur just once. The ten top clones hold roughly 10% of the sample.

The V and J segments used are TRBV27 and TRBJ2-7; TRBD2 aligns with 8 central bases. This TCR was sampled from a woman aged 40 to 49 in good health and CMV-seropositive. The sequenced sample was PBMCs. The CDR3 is CASSRNQAGASLYEQYF. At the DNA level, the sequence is TGTGCCAGCAGCCGAAACCAAGCGGGAGCTTCCCTCTACGAGCAGTACTTC.